In this sample, the clone carrying this T cell receptor (beta chain) turned up a few times. Using its own MiXCR run on the PCR reads, TCRdb lists one record per CDR3 protein. The sample has about 19,000 distinct CDR3 sequences; about 50% are singletons. This record belongs to a study of CD4 and CD8 cells across lung adenocarcinoma regions. The CDR3 length is 13 residues. In germline, CDR1 is MNHEY, CDR2 SMNVEV (reference sequence). This TCR derives from a male donor with lung adenocarcinoma. The CD4 and CD8 labels of this study may be unreliable. Sequencing was done on a sample of CD8+ T cells from the margin of a lung tumor. This chain joins TRBV27 and TRBJ2-5; TRBD2 aligns across 7 bases. Gene TRBJ2-7 matches the end of the DNA better, so the J call may be wrong. Here the CDR3 DNA reads TGTGCCAGCACTCAGCGGGGAGGCTACGAGCAGTACTTC. It translates to CASTQRGGYEQYF.